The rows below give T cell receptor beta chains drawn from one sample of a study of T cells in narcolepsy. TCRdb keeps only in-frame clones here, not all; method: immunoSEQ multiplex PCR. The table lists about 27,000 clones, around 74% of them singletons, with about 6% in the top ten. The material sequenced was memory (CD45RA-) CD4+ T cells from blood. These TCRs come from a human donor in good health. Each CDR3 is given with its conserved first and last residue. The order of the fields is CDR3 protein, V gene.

CDR3 protein: CASSLDSNEQFF
V gene: TRBV7-9

CDR3 protein: CASSQDSQGNEQFF
V gene: TRBV7-3

CDR3 protein: CASSLGTTTDTQYF
V gene: TRBV11-3

CDR3 protein: CASSLDLDRGFRETQYF
V gene: TRBV11-2

CDR3 protein: CASSVGPGGVGATDTQYF
V gene: TRBV9

CDR3 protein: CASSLRTGLNTEAFF
V gene: TRBV7-9

CDR3 protein: CASSRDPNSYEQYF
V gene: TRBV6-1

CDR3 protein: CATTGPWSNQPQHF
V gene: TRBV6-1

CDR3 protein: CASSLPGEGYTF
V gene: TRBV6-6

CDR3 protein: CASRTQSGDYQPQHF
V gene: TRBV19

CDR3 protein: CASSPPNSVRGTQYF
V gene: TRBV7-2

CDR3 protein: CASNRGRRSTDTQYF
V gene: TRBV19

CDR3 protein: CASSEQPSGANVLTF
V gene: TRBV6-1

CDR3 protein: CASSYREGQPQHF
V gene: TRBV6-5

CDR3 protein: CASSVSGQKVETQYF
V gene: TRBV5-1

CDR3 protein: CASSLLPSGGETQYF
V gene: TRBV5-1

CDR3 protein: CASSSQRSTDTQYF
V gene: TRBV18

CDR3 protein: CASIQGATNEKLFF
V gene: TRBV28

CDR3 protein: CAISEAGTSGGKEQFF
V gene: TRBV10-3

CDR3 protein: CASSLGSSGSGNEQFF
V gene: TRBV5-1

CDR3 protein: CASLVGYSNQPQHF
V gene: TRBV27

CDR3 protein: CASRRGGYTDTQYF
V gene: TRBV6-1

CDR3 protein: CASTGRGGGVYGYTF
V gene: TRBV6-5

CDR3 protein: CASSLESVYGYTF
V gene: TRBV7-8

CDR3 protein: CASSLEETQYF
V gene: TRBV5-1

CDR3 protein: CASSVQGRNYGYTF
V gene: TRBV6-1

CDR3 protein: CASSSGQSNQPQHF
V gene: TRBV5-1

CDR3 protein: CASSPGSDTQYF
V gene: TRBV11-2

CDR3 protein: CATSRDTGNTQAFF
V gene: TRBV15

CDR3 protein: CASSLRTSGDNEQFF
V gene: TRBV28

CDR3 protein: CASSESLAGGPQQFF
V gene: TRBV10-1

CDR3 protein: CAWSAGNGDQPQHF
V gene: TRBV30

CDR3 protein: CASSLGEREQFF
V gene: TRBV5-1